This T cell receptor beta chain was identified during a study of control samples from healthy donors and cancer patients. CDR1 and CDR2 (germline): MDHEN, SYDVKM. CDR3 size: 16 residues. The junction had 9 bases not matched to a gene; V was cut back by 5 bases and J by 4 bases. Only in-frame clones appear in the TCRdb table, and some are missing; sequencing was by immunoSEQ multiplex PCR. The sample has 120,000 or so clones, about 90% seen once. The sample comprised blood. The chain is built from TRBV28 and TRBJ1-5, with TRBD1 matching 9 bases. The sequence derives from a man in his sixties in good health. CDR3 sequence (DNA): TGTGCCAGCAGTCCCCGACAGGGGGATGGGAATCAGCCCCAGCATTTT. Protein: CASSPRQGDGNQPQHF. Full variable domain (rest looked up from reference TRBV28 and TRBJ1-5): DVKVTQSSRYLVKRTGEKVFLECVQDMDHENMFWYRQDPGLGLRLIYFSYDVKMKEKGDIPEGYSVSREKKERFSLILESASTNQTSMYLCASSPRQGDGNQPQHFGDGTRLSIL.